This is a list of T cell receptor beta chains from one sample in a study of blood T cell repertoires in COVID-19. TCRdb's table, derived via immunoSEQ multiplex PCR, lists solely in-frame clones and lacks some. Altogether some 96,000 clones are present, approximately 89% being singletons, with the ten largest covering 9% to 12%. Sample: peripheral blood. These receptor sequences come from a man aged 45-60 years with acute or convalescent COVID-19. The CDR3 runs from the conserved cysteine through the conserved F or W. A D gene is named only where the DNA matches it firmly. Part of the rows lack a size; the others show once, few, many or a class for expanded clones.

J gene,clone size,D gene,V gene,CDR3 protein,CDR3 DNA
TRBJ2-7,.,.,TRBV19,CASSVRGSYEQYF,TGTGCCAGTAGTGTCAGGGGTTCCTACGAGCAGTACTTC
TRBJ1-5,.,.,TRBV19,CASNQGNQPQHF,TGTGCCAGTAACCAGGGCAATCAGCCCCAGCATTTT
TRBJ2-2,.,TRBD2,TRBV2,CASRLAGVIAGELFF,TGTGCCAGCAGACTAGCGGGAGTAATTGCTGGGGAGCTGTTTTTT
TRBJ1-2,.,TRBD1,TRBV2,CASSGEVTGNGYTF,TGTGCCAGCAGTGGCGAAGTGACAGGGAACGGCTACACCTTC
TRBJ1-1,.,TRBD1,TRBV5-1,CASSFTGGVNTEAFF,TGCGCCAGCAGCTTTACAGGGGGAGTGAACACTGAAGCTTTCTTT
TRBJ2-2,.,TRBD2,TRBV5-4,CASSSVGGSTTGELFF,TGTGCCAGCAGCTCCGTGGGCGGGAGTACCACCGGGGAGCTGTTTTTT
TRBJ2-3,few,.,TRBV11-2,CASSPKPVQNTDTQYF,TGTGCCAGCAGCCCGAAACCAGTTCAGAACACAGATACGCAGTATTTT
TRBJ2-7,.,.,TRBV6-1,CASSEGTVYEQYF,TGTGCCAGCAGTGAAGGGACAGTCTACGAGCAGTACTTC
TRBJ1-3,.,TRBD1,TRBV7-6,CASSHRPTGDGNTIYF,TGTGCCAGCAGCCATCGCCCTACAGGGGACGGAAACACCATATATTTT
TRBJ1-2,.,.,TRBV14,CASSQAGYGYTF,TGTGCCAGCAGCCAAGCAGGGTATGGCTACACCTTC
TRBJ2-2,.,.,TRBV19,CASSISPGLVTGELFF,TGTGCCAGTAGTATATCGCCGGGACTCGTCACCGGGGAGCTGTTTTTT
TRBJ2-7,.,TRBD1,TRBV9,CASSVRDRLEEQYF,TGTGCCAGCAGCGTCCGGGACAGGCTGGAAGAGCAGTACTTC
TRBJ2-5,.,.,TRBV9,CASSVRGETQYF,TGTGCCAGCAGCGTTAGGGGAGAGACCCAGTACTTC
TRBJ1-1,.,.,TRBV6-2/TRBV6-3,CASSYSPNEAFF,TGTGCCAGCAGTTACTCCCCTAATGAAGCTTTCTTT
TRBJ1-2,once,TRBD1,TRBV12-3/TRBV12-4,CASSQAGGAGYTF,TGTGCCAGCAGTCAGGCAGGGGGAGCAGGCTACACCTTC
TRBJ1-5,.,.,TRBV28,CASTARGRGDNQPQHF,TGTGCCAGCACCGCGAGAGGCAGGGGCGACAATCAGCCCCAGCATTTT
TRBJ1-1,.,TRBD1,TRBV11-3,CASSSGQGRTTEAFF,TGTGCCAGCAGCTCCGGACAGGGGCGAACTACTGAAGCTTTCTTT
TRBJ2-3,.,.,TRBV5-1,CASSLLIAATDTQYF,TGCGCCAGCAGCTTGTTAATAGCGGCGACAGATACGCAGTATTTT
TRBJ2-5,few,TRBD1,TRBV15,CATSPQADRGETQYF,TGTGCCACCAGCCCCCAGGCCGACAGGGGAGAGACCCAGTACTTC
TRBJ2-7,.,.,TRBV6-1,CASSELRRSSYEQYF,TGTGCCAGCAGTGAATTGAGACGGAGCTCCTACGAGCAGTACTTC
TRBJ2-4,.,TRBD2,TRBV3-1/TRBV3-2,CASSLEGGSEYF,TGTGCCAGCAGCCTAGAGGGCGGGAGTGAGTACTTC
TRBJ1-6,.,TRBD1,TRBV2,CASSETSLWTGGRSPLHF,TGTGCCAGCAGTGAAACAAGTTTGTGGACAGGGGGCAGATCACCCCTCCACTTT
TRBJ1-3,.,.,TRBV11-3,CASSSGPSGNTIYF,TGTGCCAGCAGCTCCGGTCCTTCTGGAAACACCATATATTTT
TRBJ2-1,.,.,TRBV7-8,CASSQRLAPEHEQFF,TGTGCCAGCAGCCAACGACTCGCTCCCGAACATGAGCAGTTCTTC
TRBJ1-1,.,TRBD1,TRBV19,CASSKDRGGNTEAFF,TGTGCCAGTAGTAAGGACAGGGGGGGAAACACTGAAGCTTTCTTT
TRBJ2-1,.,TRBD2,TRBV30,CAWSVGSSGSEQFF,TGTGCCTGGAGTGTAGGTTCTAGCGGGAGCGAGCAGTTCTTC
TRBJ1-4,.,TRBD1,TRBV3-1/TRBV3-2,CASKGPFGTGVEKLFF,TGTGCCAGCAAGGGACCTTTCGGGACAGGGGTAGAAAAACTGTTTTTT
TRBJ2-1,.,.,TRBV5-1,CASSLVPNSRSGSYNEQFF,TGCGCCAGCAGCTTGGTACCGAATAGCCGTAGCGGATCCTACAATGAGCAGTTCTTC
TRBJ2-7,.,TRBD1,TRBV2,CASSGQGPSYEQYF,TGTGCCAGCAGTGGACAGGGTCCGTCCTACGAGCAGTACTTC
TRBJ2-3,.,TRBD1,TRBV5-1,CASSRDRGGADTQYF,TGCGCCAGCTCCCGAGACAGGGGCGGCGCAGATACGCAGTATTTT
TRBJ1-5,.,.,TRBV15,CATSRTGPLQPQHF,TGTGCCACCAGCAGAACAGGACCACTTCAGCCCCAGCATTTT
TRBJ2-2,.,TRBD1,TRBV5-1,CASSGDRANTGELFF,TGCGCCAGCAGCGGGGACAGGGCGAACACCGGGGAGCTGTTTTTT
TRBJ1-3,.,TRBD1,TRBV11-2,CASSLDRGGNTIYF,TGTGCCAGCAGCTTGGACAGGGGGGGAAACACCATATATTTT
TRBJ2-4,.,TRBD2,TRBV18,CASSPPMVAGVGKNIQYF,TGTGCCAGCTCACCACCGATGGTAGCGGGAGTCGGCAAAAACATTCAGTACTTC
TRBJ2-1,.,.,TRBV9,CASSINFLSSYNEQFF,TGTGCCAGCAGCATAAACTTCCTTAGCTCCTACAATGAGCAGTTCTTC
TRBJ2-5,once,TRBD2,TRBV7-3,CASSPIAGAETQYF,TGTGCCAGCAGCCCTATAGCGGGAGCAGAGACCCAGTACTTC
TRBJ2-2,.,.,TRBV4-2,CASSQVVVEELFF,TGTGCCAGCAGCCAAGTAGTAGTAGAGGAGCTGTTTTTT
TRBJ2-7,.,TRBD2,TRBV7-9,CASSSTSGPTLSYEQYF,TGTGCCAGCAGCTCGACTAGCGGTCCTACTCTCTCCTACGAGCAGTACTTC
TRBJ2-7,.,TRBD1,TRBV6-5,CASSSGQGVHEQYF,TGTGCCAGCAGTTCGGGACAGGGGGTCCACGAGCAGTACTTC
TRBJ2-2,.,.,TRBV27,CASNPWGGQNTGELFF,TGTGCCAGCAATCCCTGGGGGGGACAGAACACCGGGGAGCTGTTTTTT
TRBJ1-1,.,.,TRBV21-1,CASGVGQPNTEAFF,TGTGCCAGCGGGGTGGGACAGCCGAACACTGAAGCTTTCTTT
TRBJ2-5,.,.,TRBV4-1,CASSQEMSAGRPNQETQYF,TGCGCCAGCAGCCAAGAAATGTCCGCGGGACGGCCAAACCAAGAGACCCAGTACTTC